This TCR beta chain was documented in a study of CD4 and CD8 cells across lung adenocarcinoma regions. From germline, CDR1 is SGHNT and CDR2 YYREEE (reference sequence). The CDR3 has 17 amino acids. Regarding this clonotype: At one boundary the junction diverges from the germline segment, which might be a read error.

TCRdb re-called the PCR reads with MiXCR, one entry per CDR3 protein. The data contain several thousand distinct CDR3 sequences, 45% to 60% of them singletons. The V call is TRBV5-4, the J call TRBJ2-1, with D possibly TRBD2 on 6 matching bases. Sequenced: CD8+ T cells from the center of a lung tumor. The TCR sequence derives from a male donor with lung adenocarcinoma. The CD4 and CD8 labels of this study may be unreliable. CDR3 coding DNA: TGTGCCAGCAGCGCGGGACTCGGGGGACGGGCCCCAGAGACGCAGTATTTC. This codes for CASSAGLGGRAPETQYF. The entire variable domain, with the rest obtained from reference TRBV5-4 and TRBJ2-1, is as follows: ETGVTQSPTHLIKTRGQQVTLRCSSQSGHNTVSWYQQALGQGPQFIFQYYREEENGRGNFPPRFSGLQFPNYSSELNVNALELDDSALYLCASSAGLGGRAPETQYFGPGTRLTVL.